This entry is about one T cell receptor beta chain. Its antigen remains unidentified. The record originates from a study of cytomegalovirus exposure and HLA in healthy donors. The CDR3 extends over 16 amino acids. CDR1 MDHEN and CDR2 SYDVKM come from the germline V gene. J gave up 6 bases and V 3 bases, and 12 bases lay outside the gene matches. Study-level findings and limits: Some TCR beta chains (more than 150 of them) were listed as cytomegalovirus-associated. Roughly even sequencing depth across donors was the assumption behind the presence/absence analyses. Later analysis showed most CMV-associated TCR beta chains appearing HLA-restricted. In a later analysis, HLA-associated beta chains showed higher expansion and lower generation probabilities than comparable chains.

The PCR employed 60 Vbeta primers together with 13 Jbeta primers. Here immunoSEQ multiplex PCR was the method, and the copy in TCRdb shows in-frame clones only, minus some. The sample records some 200,000 clones, approximately 65% being singletons. V and J are TRBV28 and TRBJ2-7, with 9 bases that match TRBD2. The sequence was obtained from a man aged 40-50 years in good health and CMV-seronegative. The sequencing input was PBMCs. CDR3 amino acids: CASSLPRGGHPTEQYF. In DNA, the CDR3 is TGTGCCAGCAGTTTGCCGCGGGGGGGCCACCCGACCGAGCAGTACTTC.